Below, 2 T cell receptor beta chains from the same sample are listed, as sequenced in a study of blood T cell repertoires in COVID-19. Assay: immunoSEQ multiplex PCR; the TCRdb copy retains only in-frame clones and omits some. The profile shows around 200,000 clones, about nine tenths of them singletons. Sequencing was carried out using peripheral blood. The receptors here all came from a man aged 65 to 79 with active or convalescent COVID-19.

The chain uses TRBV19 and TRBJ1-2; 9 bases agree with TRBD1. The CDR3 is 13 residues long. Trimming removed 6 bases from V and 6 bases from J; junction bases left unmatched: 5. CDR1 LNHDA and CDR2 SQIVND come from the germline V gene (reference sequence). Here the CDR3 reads CASRGQGRNGYTF. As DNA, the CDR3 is TGTGCCAGTAGGGGACAGGGTAGAAATGGCTACACCTTC.

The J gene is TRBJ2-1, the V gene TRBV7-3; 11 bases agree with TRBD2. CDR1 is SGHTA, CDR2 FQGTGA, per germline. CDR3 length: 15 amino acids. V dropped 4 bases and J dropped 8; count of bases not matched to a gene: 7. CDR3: CASSSTSGSTHEQFF. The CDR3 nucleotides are TGTGCCAGCAGCTCTACTAGCGGGAGCACCCATGAGCAGTTCTTC.